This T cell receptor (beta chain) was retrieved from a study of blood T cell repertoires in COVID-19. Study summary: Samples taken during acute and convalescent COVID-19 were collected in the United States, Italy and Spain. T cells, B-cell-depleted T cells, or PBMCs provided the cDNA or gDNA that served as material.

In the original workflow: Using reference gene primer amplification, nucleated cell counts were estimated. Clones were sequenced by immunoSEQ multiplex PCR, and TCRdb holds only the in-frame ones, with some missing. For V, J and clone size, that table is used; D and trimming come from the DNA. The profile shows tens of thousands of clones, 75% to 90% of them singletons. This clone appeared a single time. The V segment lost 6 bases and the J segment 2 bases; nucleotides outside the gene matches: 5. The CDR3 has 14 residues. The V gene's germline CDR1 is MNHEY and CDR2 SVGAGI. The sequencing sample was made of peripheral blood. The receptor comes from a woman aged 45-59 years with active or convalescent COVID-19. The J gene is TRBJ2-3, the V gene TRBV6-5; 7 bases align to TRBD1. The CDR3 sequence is CASRGTGATDTQYF. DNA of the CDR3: TGTGCCAGCAGAGGTACAGGGGCCACAGATACGCAGTATTTT.